This TCR beta chain was captured in a study of patients and donors after allogeneic stem cell transplantation. TCRdb re-derived calls from the RT-PCR reads in MiXCR, one entry per CDR3 protein. Counted here are 400,000 to 500,000 distinct CDR3 sequences, roughly 16% occurring once; the ten biggest clones make up around 7.9%. V was shortened by 4 bases and J by 5 bases, with 14 bases between the two germline ends. The CDR3 is 14 amino acids. The germline V gene encodes CDR1 SGHVS and CDR2 FQNEAQ. This chain uses TRBV7-8 with TRBJ1-2, with a possible D match to TRBD1 (5 bases). Material: blood, either unsorted or a sorted T cell fraction (not recorded which). The receptor comes from a human donor who was either an allogeneic HSCT recipient or a stem cell or donor lymphocyte infusion donor (not recorded which). It is not recorded whose cells these are; they may come from a transplant donor. CDR3 in amino acids: CASSSSGTGYGYTF. The CDR3 coding sequence is TGTGCCAGCAGCTCCTCCGGGACGGGGTATGGCTACACCTTC.